This T cell receptor (beta chain) appears in the sequencing data of a study of blood T cell repertoires in COVID-19. As for the study in general: COVID-19 samples, acute and convalescent, were from the United States, Italy and Spain.

Original handling: Estimation of nucleated cell counts relied on the amplification of reference gene primers. Only in-frame clones appear in the TCRdb table, and some are missing; sequencing was by immunoSEQ multiplex PCR. V, J and clone size were drawn from that table, and D and trimming were deduced from the DNA. This sample has roughly 250,000 clones, with roughly 79% found just once. The CDR3 runs 11 residues. The ends were cut back, 3 bases at V and 5 bases at J, with 3 bases in the middle. Germline values: CDR1 LGHDT, CDR2 YNNKEL (reference sequence). The receptor was isolated from a woman between 55 and 75 years old with active or convalescent COVID-19. The chain combines TRBV3-1 (or the pseudogene TRBV3-2) with TRBJ2-3; D uncertain. The material sequenced was peripheral blood. This chain's CDR3 is CASSHLDTQYF. The CDR3 bases are TGTGCCAGCAGCCACCTAGATACGCAGTATTTT.